The 16 T cell receptor beta chains reported below all come from one sample, sequenced in a study of shared clonotypes between healthy human individuals. TCRdb's table, derived via immunoSEQ multiplex PCR, lists solely in-frame clones and lacks some. Of around 1,000,000 clones listed, approximately 80% were seen once; the top ten hold more than 0.85%. The sequenced sample consisted of memory CD4+ T cells from PBMCs. Subset here: CD45RA-negative fraction. Receptors were obtained from a man aged 18 to 29 in good health. Some clones in this sample may be carry-over from other donors' samples.

The chain uses TRBV30 and TRBJ1-5; D perhaps matches TRBD1 (5 bases). Germline V gene sequence: CDR1 GTSNPN, CDR2 SVGIG (reference sequence). Deletions cut 0 bases from V and 7 bases from J, with 13 bases between. This CDR3 comprises 14 residues. The CDR3 DNA follows: TGTGCCTGGAGTGTATTGGGGGGAGGACAGCCCCAGCATTTT. This encodes CAWSVLGGGQPQHF.

V and J are TRBV7-9 and TRBJ1-2; TRBD1 might be the D (5 bases). CDR1 is SEHNR and CDR2 is FQNEAQ in the germline V gene (reference sequence). V lost 0 bases and J lost 5, with 16 bases in between. CDR3 length equals 16 residues. This CDR3 reads CASSLAAGSFVYGYTF. The CDR3 bases are TGTGCCAGCAGCTTAGCGGCAGGGTCCTTTGTGTATGGCTACACCTTC.

The V call is TRBV7-8, the J call TRBJ1-5; 8 bases line up with TRBD1. The ends lost 8 bases at V and 2 bases at J; junction bases unmatched: 5. CDR3 length: 14 residues. From germline, CDR1 is SGHVS and CDR2 FQNEAQ. CDR3 DNA: TGTGCCAGCGGCCCGGGACAGGGCAATCAGCCCCAGCATTTT. Translating it yields CASGPGQGNQPQHF.

The CDR3 DNA is TGTGCCAGCAGCTCTGGGGGCGGCTATGGCTACACCTTC. Its translation: CASSSGGGYGYTF. The V call is TRBV5-4, the J call TRBJ1-2; tentative D call: TRBD1 (6 bases). V was pared by 3 bases and J by 4 bases, with 10 bases between. The CDR3 runs 13 residues. Germline CDR1 and CDR2: SGHNT and YYREEE (reference sequence).

This clone has ten or more counts. CDR3 nucleotides: TGTGCCAGCAGCCCGACAGGGGGCAATCAGCCCCAGCATTTT. Amino acids: CASSPTGGNQPQHF. The chain links TRBV6-1 to TRBJ1-5; the match to TRBD1 covers 8 bases. V lost 6 bases and J lost 2; bases outside the gene matches: 3. CDR1 and CDR2 from the germline V gene are MNHNS and SASEGT. The CDR3 runs to 14 residues.

Regarding this clone: The sample contains more than one DNA sequence encoding this CDR3. The chain is built from TRBV28 and TRBJ2-3, with D possibly TRBD2 on 6 matching bases. The length of the CDR3 is 14 residues. V lost 3 bases and J 2 bases, leaving 9 bases between the germline ends. CDR1 and CDR2 from the germline V gene are MDHEN and SYDVKM. CDR3 region: CASSFGGATDTQYF. The CDR3 region has the DNA TGTGCCAGCAGTTTCGGGGGAGCCACAGATACGCAGTATTTT. Full variable domain (outside the CDR3, taken from reference TRBV28 and TRBJ2-3): DVKVTQSSRYLVKRTGEKVFLECVQDMDHENMFWYRQDPGLGLRLIYFSYDVKMKEKGDIPEGYSVSREKKERFSLILESASTNQTSMYLCASSFGGATDTQYFGPGTRLTVL.

This sequence joins TRBV19 and TRBJ1-5; perhaps TRBD1 as D (6 bases). Trimming removed 3 bases at V and 6 bases at J, with 18 bases between. This CDR3 region has 16 residues. Germline V gene data show CDR1 as LNHDA and CDR2 as SQIVND (reference sequence). CDR3 sequence (DNA): TGTGCCAGTAGTATTGGATCAGGGGTAGGAAGTCAGCCCCAGCATTTT. It is translated as CASSIGSGVGSQPQHF.

This chain joins TRBV5-4 and TRBJ1-1; D uncertain. The germline V gene encodes CDR1 SGHNT and CDR2 YYREEE (reference sequence). Trimming took off 3 bases at V and 0 bases at J, with 6 bases between the two ends. The CDR3 loop spans 13 amino acids. The CDR3 reads CASSWNMNTEAFF. In DNA form, the CDR3 reads TGTGCCAGCAGCTGGAACATGAACACTGAAGCTTTCTTT.

The sample holds a few counts of this clone. The chain recombines TRBV30 with TRBJ2-7; 7 nucleotides agree with TRBD2. CDR1 and CDR2 (germline): GTSNPN, SVGIG (reference sequence). Trimming at V came to 3 bases and at J to 6 bases, leaving 5 bases not matched to a gene. This CDR3 is built from 12 residues. Here the CDR3 reads CAWSGDYGEQYF. CDR3 sequence (DNA): TGTGCCTGGAGCGGGGACTACGGCGAGCAGTACTTC.

The genes are TRBV2 and TRBJ1-2; 7 bases line up with TRBD1. Looked up from germline, CDR1 is SNHLY and CDR2 is FYNNEI. V shed 6 bases and J 2 bases; nucleotides not matched to a gene: 3. This CDR3 is 13 amino acids long. CDR3 region: CASSGQENYGYTF. CDR3 bases: TGTGCCAGCAGCGGACAGGAGAACTATGGCTACACCTTC.

V and J are TRBV4-1 and TRBJ2-1; 8 nucleotides align to TRBD2. Germline assignment: CDR1 MGHRA and CDR2 YSYEKL. CDR3 length: 19 amino acids. The trim removed 3 bases at V and 6 bases at J, leaving 19 bases unmatched. The CDR3 bases are TGCGCCAGCAGCCATACGGCCACGAGCCCTCAGCGGGAGTCCAATGAGCAGTTCTTC. It translates to CASSHTATSPQRESNEQFF.

The chain is built from TRBV29-1 and TRBJ2-5, with 12 bases lining up with TRBD1. CDR3 length: 13 amino acids. The V gene's germline CDR1 is SQVTM and CDR2 ANQGSEA. V shed 6 bases, J shed 5 bases, and the junction held 4 bases outside the gene matches. CDR3 region: CSVSGQGAETQYF. The CDR3 DNA reads as TGCAGCGTCTCGGGACAGGGGGCGGAGACCCAGTACTTC.

The gene calls are TRBV18 and TRBJ1-1; D is uncertain. The V and J ends lost 6 bases and 0 bases respectively, with 14 bases between them. Germline lookup yields CDR1 KGHSH and CDR2 LQKENI. The CDR3 is 15 residues long. CDR3 DNA: TGTGCCAGCTCGGCCGCTGACTCGGTGAACACTGAAGCTTTCTTT. It codes for CASSAADSVNTEAFF.

Of note for this clone: One base away lies a much larger clone, so this may be a sequencing read error. The V and J genes are TRBV7-2 and TRBJ2-1; D remains ambiguous. Trimming stripped 6 bases from V and 5 bases from J, with 5 bases between. This CDR3 contains 11 residues. Germline V lookup: CDR1 SGHTA, CDR2 FQGNSA. CDR3 sequence reads: CASSLNNEQFF. The CDR3 DNA sequence: TGTGCCAGCAGTTTGAACAATGAGCAGTTCTTC.

The chain joins TRBV18 to TRBJ2-2; D is ambiguous. Germline V CDR1 and CDR2: KGHSH, LQKENI. This CDR3 region has 14 residues. With 1 base removed from V and 4 bases from J, the gap between germline ends came to 7 bases. This CDR3 reads CASSPRLGTGELFF. The CDR3 DNA reads TGTGCCAGCTCACCACGGTTGGGCACCGGGGAGCTGTTTTTT.

This clone was seen more than once but under ten times. Written as DNA, the CDR3 is TGTGCCAGCAACGGACAGGGGACCTCCTACGAGCAGTACTTC. It encodes CASNGQGTSYEQYF. This sequence joins TRBV2 and TRBJ2-7, with 9 nucleotides matching TRBD1. J was trimmed by 0 bases and V by 7 bases; bases with no gene match: 4. The CDR3 extends over 14 amino acids. Germline CDR1 SNHLY, CDR2 FYNNEI.